A single sample gave rise to the 11 T cell receptor beta chains below, sequenced in a study. In TCRdb, the 5' RACE reads were re-called with MiXCR into one record per CDR3 protein. The table includes about 61,000 distinct CDR3 sequences, under 35% detected once. Sequenced material: tumor-infiltrating naive CD4+ T cells sorted from the breast tumor. As to subset: naive CD4+ T cells, CD4+CD45RA+CD25-. These receptors were obtained from a female donor with breast cancer.

The V and J genes are TRBV7-9 and TRBJ2-1; the D is unclear. The CDR3 loop spans 13 amino acids. Germline CDR1 reads SEHNR; CDR2 reads FQNEAQ (reference sequence). Trimming took 1 base from V and 8 from J, leaving 9 bases between them. CDR3 loop: CASSLVEWDEQFF. DNA for the CDR3: TGTGCCAGCAGCTTAGTAGAGTGGGATGAGCAGTTCTTC.

The V and J genes are TRBV7-3 and TRBJ2-2; a weak D match, TRBD2 (5 bases). Germline loops: CDR1 SGHTA, CDR2 FQGTGA. V lost 6 bases and J 12 bases, leaving 20 bases between the germline ends. The CDR3 contains 14 residues. The CDR3 coding sequence is TGTGCCAGCAGTTTGGACTCGAACACCGGAAAGCTGTTTTTT. This translates into CASSLDSNTGKLFF.

The table lists this clonotype with many counts. This rearrangement joins TRBV6-2 or TRBV6-3 to TRBJ2-2, with TRBD2 identical over 7 bases. Germline CDR1 and CDR2: MNHEY and SVGEGT. V lost 6 bases and J lost 4; bases outside the gene matches: 8. The CDR3 runs to 15 residues. CDR3: CASSPGGRVTGELFF. The CDR3 DNA sequence: TGTGCCAGCAGCCCCGGGGGGAGAGTCACCGGGGAGCTGTTTTTT.

V and J are TRBV7-6 and TRBJ1-3, with D unresolved. CDR3 length: 14 residues. CDR1 SGHVS and CDR2 FNYEAQ come from the germline V gene. Deletions cut 4 bases from V and 2 bases from J, with 9 bases between. CDR3 amino acids: CASSSTGAGNTIYF. The CDR3 DNA follows: TGTGCCAGCAGCTCCACGGGCGCTGGAAACACCATATATTTT.

This clonotype was observed a few times. This chain links TRBV5-6 with TRBJ2-5; 8 nucleotides line up with TRBD1. The CDR3 runs 15 residues. Germline V CDR1 and CDR2: SGHDT, YYEEEE. The V segment lost 1 base and the J segment 5 bases; nucleotides outside the gene matches: 7. DNA of the CDR3: TGTGCCAGCAGCTTGTGGGTGACAGGGGTGGAGACCCAGTACTTC. This encodes CASSLWVTGVETQYF.

As to this clonotype: A much bigger clone sits one base away, suggesting this may be a read error. The V and J genes are TRBV5-1 and TRBJ1-1; D call uncertain. Trimming pared 2 bases from V and 0 bases from J, leaving 14 bases between. The CDR3 spans 16 residues. Germline V gives CDR1 SGHRS, CDR2 YFSETQ. The DNA of the CDR3 is TGCGCCAGCAGCTTTATGCCGTTAGGGCTGAACACTGAAGCTTTCTTT. As protein: CASSFMPLGLNTEAFF.

A few counts support this clonotype. The V and J genes are TRBV7-2 and TRBJ2-1; tentative D call: TRBD2 (5 bases). The CDR3 has 14 residues. Trimming left V 5 bases short and J 15 bases short, with 23 bases between. Per germline, CDR1 SGHTA and CDR2 FQGNSA. The CDR3 DNA reads TGTGCCAGCAGCCCCATAGGGAGACCCGGATATCTGTTCTTC. Its translation: CASSPIGRPGYLFF.

This chain links TRBV7-2 with TRBJ2-2; 7 bases match TRBD1. Germline CDR1 reads SGHTA; CDR2 reads FQGNSA. V gave up 5 bases and J gave up 4 bases; unmatched junction bases: 4. The CDR3 has 14 amino acids. CDR3 loop: CASSPDRPTGELFF. CDR3 DNA sequence: TGTGCCAGCAGCCCGGACAGGCCCACCGGGGAGCTGTTTTTT.

The chain links TRBV28 to TRBJ2-7; the D is unclear. There are 16 residues in the CDR3. Germline CDR1 is MDHEN and CDR2 is SYDVKM. Deletions cut 7 bases from V and 0 bases from J, with 19 bases between. CDR3 residues: CASTESGHQISYEQYF. DNA of the CDR3: TGTGCCAGCACCGAATCGGGCCACCAAATCTCCTACGAGCAGTACTTC.

This clonotype was seen many times. This sequence joins TRBV7-2 and TRBJ2-7; D remains unclear. The CDR3 has 12 amino acids. Deletions cut 2 bases from V and 6 bases from J, with 8 bases between. CDR1 is SGHTA, CDR2 FQGNSA, per germline. The CDR3 DNA reads TGTGCCAGCAGCTTAAAAGTTACCGAGCAGTACTTC. Its protein product is CASSLKVTEQYF.

The rearrangement uses TRBV5-1 and TRBJ2-1; D perhaps matches TRBD2 (5 bases). Germline CDR1 and CDR2: SGHRS and YFSETQ. The CDR3 totals 14 residues. V dropped 1 base and J dropped 7 bases, with 12 bases sitting between them. The CDR3 region is CASSLSPGNNEQFF. In nucleotides, the CDR3 is TGCGCCAGCAGCTTGTCCCCCGGGAATAATGAGCAGTTCTTC.